The clone carrying this T cell receptor beta chain was counted between two and nine times. The data stem from a study of control samples from healthy donors and cancer patients. Generated by immunoSEQ multiplex PCR, the TCRdb table keeps only in-frame clones and is missing some. This repertoire shows about 160,000 clones, about 90% found once; its top ten account for around 13%. CDR3 length: 16 amino acids. Trimming removed 3 bases from V and 7 bases from J; junction bases left unmatched: 10. From germline, CDR1 is SGHDT and CDR2 YYEEEE. The J gene is TRBJ2-2, the V gene TRBV5-6; 9 bases are a match to TRBD2. The sequencing input was blood. The source is a man aged 30-40 years in good health. The CDR3 region has the DNA TGTGCCAGCAGCTCCCCCTTAGCGGGAGCAAACGGGGAGCTGTTTTTT. Protein: CASSSPLAGANGELFF.